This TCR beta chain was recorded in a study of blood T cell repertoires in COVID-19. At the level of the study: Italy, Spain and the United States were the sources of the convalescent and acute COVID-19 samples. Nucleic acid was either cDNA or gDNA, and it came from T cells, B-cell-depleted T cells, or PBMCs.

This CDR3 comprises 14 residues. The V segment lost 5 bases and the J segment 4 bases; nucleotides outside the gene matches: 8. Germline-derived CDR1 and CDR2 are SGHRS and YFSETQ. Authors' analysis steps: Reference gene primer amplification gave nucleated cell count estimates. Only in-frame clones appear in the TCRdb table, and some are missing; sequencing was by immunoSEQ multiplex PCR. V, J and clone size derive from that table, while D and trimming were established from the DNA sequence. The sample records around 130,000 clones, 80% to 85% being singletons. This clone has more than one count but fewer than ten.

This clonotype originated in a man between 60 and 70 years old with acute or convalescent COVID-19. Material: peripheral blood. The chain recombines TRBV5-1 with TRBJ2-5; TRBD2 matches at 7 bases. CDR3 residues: CASSFSGTRETQYF. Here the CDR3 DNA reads TGCGCCAGCAGTTTCAGCGGGACCCGAGAGACCCAGTACTTC.